Sequencing of this T cell receptor (beta chain) was carried out in a study of blood T cell repertoires in COVID-19. The wider study: Samples representing acute and convalescent COVID-19 were sourced from the United States, Italy and Spain.

CDR3 size: 15 residues. Some clones are missing from TCRdb's copy, which holds only in-frame ones; the method was immunoSEQ multiplex PCR. The repertoire has some 280,000 clones, approximately 91% of them found once; the top ten carry 0.85% to 1%. Sequenced: peripheral blood. The sequence was collected from a woman aged 40 to 50 who had recovered from COVID-19. The chain carries TRBV21-1 and TRBJ2-5; TRBD2, the table's D call, was not compared with the DNA. TRBV21-1 is marked as a pseudogene. CDR3 region: CASSKGGRASETQYF. CDR3 sequence (DNA): TGTGCCAGCAGCAAAGGCGGGAGGGCCTCGGAGACCCAGTACTTC.